Below, 26 T cell receptor beta chains from the same sample are listed, as sequenced in a study of blood T cell repertoires in COVID-19. Profiling relied on immunoSEQ multiplex PCR, and the TCRdb table lists in-frame clones only, not all of them. This table has about 46,000 clones, less than 90% appearing once. Specimen: peripheral blood. The receptors originated from a man between 60 and 70 years old with acute or convalescent COVID-19.

This clone was counted once. CDR3 loop: CASRRTGLTYEQYF. The CDR3 nucleotides are TGTGCCAGCAGGCGGACAGGGTTAACCTACGAGCAGTACTTC. V is TRBV28 and J is TRBJ2-7; 8 nucleotides match TRBD1. This CDR3 is 14 amino acids long. CDR1 is MDHEN and CDR2 is SYDVKM in the germline V gene. Trimming at V came to 6 bases and at J to 2 bases, leaving 6 bases not matched to a gene. Complete variable domain (other parts from reference TRBV28 and TRBJ2-7): DVKVTQSSRYLVKRTGEKVFLECVQDMDHENMFWYRQDPGLGLRLIYFSYDVKMKEKGDIPEGYSVSREKKERFSLILESASTNQTSMYLCASRRTGLTYEQYFGPGTRLTVT.

This chain joins TRBV5-4 and TRBJ2-2, with 10 bases aligning to TRBD1. V lost 3 bases to trimming and J lost 6 bases; unmatched junction nucleotides: 8. Germline assignment: CDR1 SGHNT and CDR2 YYREEE (reference sequence). This CDR3 is 16 amino acids long. DNA for the CDR3: TGTGCCAGCAGCTCCTCCGGGACAGGGGTGGCCGGGGAGCTGTTTTTT. Translated: CASSSSGTGVAGELFF.

V and J are TRBV13 and TRBJ2-1, with unresolved D. From germline, CDR1 is PRHDT and CDR2 FYEKMQ (reference sequence). The germline V and J ends were trimmed by 5 bases and 7 bases, with 9 bases remaining between them. The CDR3 has 12 amino acids. The CDR3 sequence: CASSARRNEQFF. For the CDR3, the DNA is TGTGCCAGCAGCGCTCGGAGAAATGAGCAGTTCTTC. The variable domain in full, completed from reference TRBV13 and TRBJ2-1, reads AAGVIQSPRHLIKEKRETATLKCYPIPRHDTVYWYQQGPGQDPQFLISFYEKMQSDKGSIPDRFSAQQFSDYHSELNMSSLELGDSALYFCASSARRNEQFFGPGTRLTVL.

On this clone: Other nucleotide sequences from this sample produce the same CDR3. The genes are TRBV27 and TRBJ1-1, with D unclear. The CDR3 totals 14 residues. V was cut by 0 bases and J by 1 base, with 6 bases left in between. Germline V gene sequence: CDR1 MNHEY, CDR2 SMNVEV (reference sequence). Here the CDR3 reads CASSLSRGNTEAFF. CDR3 DNA: TGTGCCAGCAGTTTATCCCGGGGGAACACTGAAGCTTTCTTT.

The chain links TRBV29-1 to TRBJ2-2, with D hard to call. Germline V CDR1 and CDR2: SQVTM, ANQGSEA. The germline V and J ends were trimmed by 5 bases and 7 bases, with 11 bases remaining between them. The CDR3 totals 12 residues. This CDR3 is CSVIPGSGELFF. The DNA for the CDR3 is TGCAGCGTTATCCCCGGTAGCGGGGAGCTGTTTTTT.

This clone was recorded only once. The chain couples TRBV10-1 to TRBJ2-3, with TRBD2 identical over 8 bases. Germline CDR1 is WNHNN and CDR2 is SYGVQD (reference sequence). This CDR3 is 15 amino acids long. Trimming took 3 bases from V and 2 from J; bases not matched to a gene: 4. The CDR3 sequence is CASSERLANTDTQYF. CDR3 DNA: TGCGCCAGCAGTGAACGACTAGCGAACACAGATACGCAGTATTTT.

The CDR3 here is CASSPRGYEQYF. Written as DNA, the CDR3 is TGTGCCAGCTCACCAAGGGGTTACGAGCAGTACTTC. The chain employs TRBV18 and TRBJ2-7; D might be TRBD1 (5 bases). The CDR3 runs to 12 residues. Between the trimmed V and J ends, which lost 2 bases and 4 bases, there was a span of 6 bases. Per germline, CDR1 KGHSH and CDR2 LQKENI.

The J gene is TRBJ2-7, the V gene TRBV6-6, with TRBD1 matching 7 bases. The CDR3 covers 17 residues. J lost 1 base, V lost 5 bases, and 14 bases had no gene match. The germline CDR1 and CDR2 sequences are MNHNY and SVGAGI (reference sequence). The DNA of the CDR3 is TGTGCCAGCAGTCTATCACCGGCCGGGACAGCTTCCTACGAGCAGTACTTC. It encodes CASSLSPAGTASYEQYF.

This chain joins TRBV11-2 and TRBJ2-4; 11 positions agree with TRBD2. This CDR3 region has 14 residues. Germline lookup yields CDR1 SGHAT and CDR2 FQNNGV. The V gene end was trimmed by 5 bases and the J gene end by 9 bases; junction bases not matched to a gene: 6. The CDR3 spells CASSPATSGGIQYF. In DNA form, the CDR3 reads TGTGCCAGCAGCCCCGCTACTAGCGGGGGCATTCAGTACTTC.

The chain employs TRBV27 and TRBJ1-6; D is unresolved. CDR1 is MNHEY and CDR2 is SMNVEV in the germline V gene (reference sequence). V lost 7 bases, J lost 7 bases, and 17 bases lay in between. CDR3 length: 15 residues. CDR3 amino acids: CASTPSTGANSPLHF. CDR3 sequence (DNA): TGTGCCAGCACCCCTTCAACGGGAGCGAATTCACCCCTCCACTTT.

The table lists this clone with a count of one. The V gene is TRBV2, the J gene TRBJ1-1; the match to TRBD1 covers 10 bases. This CDR3 region has 14 residues. Germline loops: CDR1 SNHLY, CDR2 FYNNEI. V dropped 10 bases and J dropped 10; count of bases not matched to a gene: 15. The DNA for the CDR3 is TGTGCCACCGAGGGGGTCGGACAGGGGGTATCAGCTTTCTTT. It codes for CATEGVGQGVSAFF.

V gene TRBV10-1 combines with J gene TRBJ2-1; 8 nucleotides line up with TRBD2. Germline V lookup: CDR1 WNHNN, CDR2 SYGVQD (reference sequence). CDR3 length: 16 amino acids. Germline trimming cut 2 bases from V and 7 bases from J; bases unmatched to any gene: 10. CDR3 sequence reads: CASSEGRGGRLNEQFF. The CDR3, as DNA: TGCGCCAGCAGTGAGGGTCGGGGGGGCCGTTTGAATGAGCAGTTCTTC.

The V and J genes are TRBV6-5 and TRBJ2-7, with a tentative D call TRBD2 (5 bases). V lost 1 base and J lost 6, with 13 bases in between. Germline V gene lookup returns CDR1 MNHEY and CDR2 SVGAGI. The CDR3 has 14 amino acids. DNA of the CDR3: TGTGCCAGCAGTTACTTATCTGAGGGTGGCGAGCAGTACTTC. Its protein is CASSYLSEGGEQYF.

The V call is TRBV11-2, the J call TRBJ1-1, with unresolved D. From germline, CDR1 is SGHAT and CDR2 FQNNGV. CDR3 length: 15 amino acids. The germline V and J ends were trimmed by 1 base and 3 bases, with 12 bases remaining between them. The CDR3 DNA is TGTGCCAGCAGCTTAGTGGGAGGGCCGGACACTGAAGCTTTCTTT. As protein: CASSLVGGPDTEAFF.

This clone appeared a single time. The V call is TRBV25-1, the J call TRBJ1-4, with D possibly matching TRBD1 (5 bases). V dropped 6 bases and J dropped 3 bases, with 14 bases sitting between them. The CDR3 has 15 residues. CDR1 is MGHDK, CDR2 SYGVNS, per germline. CDR3 amino acids: CASRADGGANEKLFF. Here the CDR3 DNA reads TGTGCCAGCAGGGCTGATGGGGGGGCTAATGAAAAACTGTTTTTT. The whole variable domain, remainder taken from reference TRBV25-1 and TRBJ1-4, is EADIYQTPRYLVIGTGKKITLECSQTMGHDKMYWYQQDPGMELHLIHYSYGVNSTEKGDLSSESTVSRIRTEHFPLTLESARPSHTSQYLCASRADGGANEKLFFGSGTQLSVL.

This clone is labeled medium-sized (0.01 to 0.1%). This sequence joins TRBV28 and TRBJ1-1; D is unresolved. Germline V gene sequence: CDR1 MDHEN, CDR2 SYDVKM. The CDR3 has 15 amino acids. V gave up 2 bases and J gave up 0 bases, with 10 bases separating them. The CDR3 protein is CASSLPVPLNTEAFF. The CDR3 coding sequence is TGTGCCAGCAGTTTACCAGTTCCGCTGAACACTGAAGCTTTCTTT.

The V call is TRBV10-2, the J call TRBJ2-3; TRBD2 aligns across 7 bases. The V segment lost 6 bases and the J segment 5 bases; nucleotides outside the gene matches: 5. Germline lookup yields CDR1 WSHSY and CDR2 SAAADI. This CDR3 region has 13 residues. The CDR3 coding sequence is TGCGCCAGCAGCCCGACTAGCCAAGATACGCAGTATTTT. Protein product: CASSPTSQDTQYF.

This chain connects TRBV3-1 (or the pseudogene TRBV3-2) to TRBJ2-2; no firm D call. Trimming left V 6 bases short and J 3 bases short, with 5 bases between. The CDR3 spans 12 residues. The germline V gene has CDR1 LGHDT and CDR2 YNNKEL (reference sequence). The CDR3 DNA sequence: TGTGCCAGCAGGGAGTACACCGGGGAGCTGTTTTTT. Its translation: CASREYTGELFF.

The chain employs TRBV6-5 and TRBJ1-2, with TRBD1 identical over 7 bases. The CDR3 contains 12 residues. Germline V gene data show CDR1 as MNHEY and CDR2 as SVGAGI. The V segment lost 6 bases and the J segment 4 bases; nucleotides outside the gene matches: 2. CDR3 DNA: TGTGCCAGCAGGGACAGGCCCTATGGCTACACCTTC. This translates into CASRDRPYGYTF.

For the CDR3, the DNA is TGTGCCAGCAGCCAGAGGGGCCATCTCAGGGGGTCCTATGGCTACACCTTC. It encodes CASSQRGHLRGSYGYTF. The genes are TRBV4-2 and TRBJ1-2; TRBD1 matches 7 bases. Germline V gives CDR1 LGHNA, CDR2 YNFKEQ. Losses at the gene ends were 3 bases for V and 4 bases for J; bases not matched to a gene: 14. This CDR3 comprises 17 residues.

This chain connects TRBV4-1 to TRBJ2-2; 9 positions agree with TRBD2. Germline-derived CDR1 and CDR2 are MGHRA and YSYEKL. V lost 3 bases, J lost 7 bases, and 9 bases stayed unmatched. CDR3 length: 16 residues. The chain's CDR3 is CASSHDSGTSFGELFF. CDR3 nucleotides: TGCGCCAGCAGCCATGACTCCGGGACTAGCTTCGGGGAGCTGTTTTTT.

The chain joins TRBV3-1 (or the pseudogene TRBV3-2) to TRBJ1-1, with no clear D. Trimming cost V 0 bases and J 5 bases, with 7 bases left between them. CDR3 length equals 13 residues. The V gene's germline CDR1 is LGHDT and CDR2 YNNKEL (reference sequence). In DNA form, the CDR3 reads TGTGCCAGCAGCCAAGAGTTACGGACTGAAGCTTTCTTT. Translated, it gives CASSQELRTEAFF.

The V gene is TRBV9, the J gene TRBJ2-5, with TRBD2 matching over 12 bases. CDR1 and CDR2 from the germline V gene are SGDLS and YYNGEE. The CDR3 length is 16 residues. V lost 0 bases to trimming and J lost 1 base; unmatched junction nucleotides: 1. The CDR3 DNA reads TGTGCCAGCAGCGTAGGACTAGCGGGGGTCCAAGAGACCCAGTACTTC. It is translated as CASSVGLAGVQETQYF.

The rearrangement links TRBV7-2 to TRBJ1-5; TRBD1 matches 8 bases. This CDR3 spans 12 amino acids. Germline CDR1 is SGHTA and CDR2 is FQGNSA. V was clipped by 5 bases and J by 14 bases; unmatched bases: 8. Written as DNA, the CDR3 is TGTGCCAGCAGCGACAGACAGGGGCTAAAGCATTTT. Translating gives CASSDRQGLKHF.

The rearrangement uses TRBV10-3 and TRBJ1-2; weak D call: TRBD1 (6 bases). Germline CDR1 and CDR2: ENHRY and SYGVKD. The ends were cut back, 6 bases at V and 4 bases at J, with 18 bases in the middle. CDR3 length: 15 residues. The CDR3 loop is CAISQARGRGYGYTF. The CDR3 DNA follows: TGTGCCATCAGCCAAGCCAGGGGCCGGGGCTATGGCTACACCTTC.

This clone was picked up a small number of times. The chain links TRBV6-1 to TRBJ2-7; a possible D gene is TRBD1 (5 bases). The CDR3 is made up of 13 amino acids. Germline lookup yields CDR1 MNHNS and CDR2 SASEGT. V lost 2 bases and J lost 4, with 9 bases in between. CDR3 sequence reads: CASSENRKYEQYF. DNA of the CDR3: TGTGCCAGCAGTGAAAACAGGAAGTACGAGCAGTACTTC.